Below, 9 T cell receptor beta chains from the same sample are listed, as sequenced in a study of T-cell reconstitution after alpha-beta-depleted transplantation in children. Unique molecular identifiers tagged the TCRbeta library. TCRdb itself ran the PCR reads through MiXCR, one entry per CDR3 protein. Of about 110,000 distinct CDR3 sequences in the sample, approximately 6% are singletons; the top ten hold roughly 25%. This sample comprised PBMCs, mostly from graft donor cells, obtained 360 days after TCRalphabeta/CD19-depleted stem cell transplant. All receptors derive from a male patient aged 2 to 9 who had a stem cell transplant for acute lymphoblastic leukemia, so the T cells may come from the graft donor.

This rearrangement joins TRBV29-1 to TRBJ2-3; possibly TRBD2 for D (6 bases). CDR1 and CDR2 from the germline V gene are SQVTM and ANQGSEA. Trimming removed 4 bases at V and 1 base at J, with 12 bases between. CDR3 length: 14 residues. CDR3 nucleotides: TGCAGCGTTGTCGGGAGAAGAGGCACAGATACGCAGTATTTT. Amino acids: CSVVGRRGTDTQYF.

This clonotype has only a few counts. The V call is TRBV9, the J call TRBJ2-7; D is ambiguous. Germline lookup yields CDR1 SGDLS and CDR2 YYNGEE. The ends were cut back, 0 bases at V and 5 bases at J, with 12 bases in the middle. The CDR3 length is 14 residues. CDR3 sequence (DNA): TGTGCCAGCAGCGTAGCTTTCAGTTCCCACGAGCAGTACTTC. Translation gives CASSVAFSSHEQYF.

The chain employs TRBV10-3 and TRBJ2-7; D is unclear. This CDR3 comprises 12 residues. V was trimmed by 8 bases and J by 0 bases, leaving 8 bases between them. The germline gives CDR1 ENHRY, CDR2 SYGVKD. DNA of the CDR3: TGTGCCATCGCTCCTAGCTCCTACGAGCAGTACTTC. This codes for CAIAPSSYEQYF.

This clonotype was detected many times. The gene calls are TRBV12-3 or TRBV12-4 and TRBJ2-5, with D tentatively TRBD1 (6 bases). CDR3 length equals 16 residues. Trimming took 5 bases from V and 5 from J, leaving 21 bases between them. CDR3 sequence reads: CASSATRDARGETQYF. The DNA of the CDR3 is TGTGCCAGCAGTGCGACCCGGGACGCGAGGGGGGAGACCCAGTACTTC.

This clonotype has ten or more counts. This chain's CDR3 is CASSVDQRTQYF. DNA for the CDR3: TGTGCCAGCAGCGTTGACCAGCGCACCCAGTACTTC. The genes are TRBV9 and TRBJ2-5, with no clear D. From germline, CDR1 is SGDLS and CDR2 YYNGEE. The CDR3 is made up of 12 amino acids. V dropped 2 bases and J dropped 8 bases, with 10 bases sitting between them. The full variable domain, its missing parts supplied by reference TRBV9 and TRBJ2-5, is DSGVTQTPKHLITATGQRVTLRCSPRSGDLSVYWYQQSLDQGLQFLIQYYNGEERAKGNILERFSAQQFPDLHSELNLSSLELGDSALYFCASSVDQRTQYFGPGTRLLVL.

This chain joins TRBV12-3 or TRBV12-4 and TRBJ1-2; a weak D match, TRBD1 (5 bases). The V end lost 8 bases, the J end lost 7 bases, and 17 bases lay between the germline ends. The CDR3 is made up of 13 amino acids. CDR3 protein: CASYELGVPGYTF. The CDR3 coding sequence is TGTGCCAGCTACGAGTTGGGGGTTCCTGGCTACACCTTC.

This clonotype was found many times. This chain links TRBV20-1 with TRBJ1-1; 10 nucleotides match TRBD1. CDR1 DFQATT and CDR2 SNEGSKA come from the germline V gene (reference sequence). This CDR3 contains 13 residues. Trimming removed 2 bases from V and 5 bases from J; junction bases left unmatched: 2. CDR3 sequence reads: CSARWDRGTEAFF. CDR3 nucleotides: TGCAGTGCTAGATGGGACAGGGGAACTGAAGCTTTCTTT.

On this clonotype: At one of its ends the junction is not consistent with the germline gene, which may arise from a read error. The genes are TRBV5-1 and TRBJ2-1; 9 nucleotides align to TRBD2. Germline-derived CDR1 and CDR2 are SGHRS and YFSETQ. The CDR3 has 14 amino acids. DNA of the CDR3: TGCGCCAACAGCTCAAAAGCGGGAGGCCCCGAGCAGTTCTTC. This translates into CANSSKAGGPEQFF.

The chain recombines TRBV12-5 with TRBJ1-1; 7 bases map to TRBD1. CDR3 length: 14 residues. With V trimmed by 7 bases and J by 4 bases, 9 bases remained unmatched. Germline loops: CDR1 LGHNT, CDR2 FRNRAP. The CDR3 region is CASALGGGPTEAFF. For the CDR3, the DNA is TGTGCTAGTGCCCTGGGAGGGGGCCCCACTGAAGCTTTCTTT.